This T cell receptor beta chain was retrieved from a study of human T cells and chemical hapten exposure. From the RACE reads, TCRdb called clonotypes with MiXCR, one entry per CDR3 protein. The data show roughly 64,000 distinct CDR3 sequences, 11% seen once. This clonotype showed up many times. Specified time point: pre-sensitization, week 0. The sample's treatment: therapeutic diphenylcyclopropenone sensitization with weekly scalp DPC. This CDR3 spans 18 amino acids. The V segment lost 2 bases and the J segment 2 bases; nucleotides outside the gene matches: 10. Germline CDR1 is DFQATT and CDR2 is SNEGSKA (reference sequence).

This receptor was identified in a woman aged 35 to 49 with alopecia areata. Some clones in this sample may be carry-over from other donors' samples. This chain links TRBV20-1 with TRBJ2-3, with 13 positions matching TRBD2. This sample comprised whole blood, obtained in connection with sensitization to the hapten diphenylcyclopropenone (DPC). As DNA, the CDR3 is TGCAGTGCTAGAAATCCAGTCGGGACTAGCGGGGACACAGATACGCAGTATTTT. Translated, it gives CSARNPVGTSGDTDTQYF.